The T cell receptor (beta chain) under discussion was sequenced for a study of T cells in localized non-small cell lung cancer. J was trimmed by 1 base and V by 2 bases; bases with no gene match: 3. CDR1 is KGHSH and CDR2 is LQKENI in the germline V gene. The CDR3 loop spans 15 amino acids. Using immunoSEQ multiplex PCR, the repertoire was profiled, and TCRdb retains in-frame clones only, with some absent. The table has more than 40,000 clones, roughly 86% seen once; the top ten hold over 2%. Details on this clone: Its antigen is not identified.

Broader study findings: Among the tissues sampled, uninvolved adjacent lung had the highest T cell clonality, above tumor. Investigators sequenced only a single tumor region, leaving heterogeneity possible. Of the top 100 tumor clones, median around 60 were in adjacent lung, over 25 among its top 100. There was an association of higher blood T cell density with longer overall survival.

Here the sequenced sample was PBMCs, taken before any cancer treatment. This chain links TRBV18 with TRBJ2-5; 8 bases line up with TRBD2. This clonotype was sampled from a man aged 40 to 70 with stage II lung adenocarcinoma. CDR3 amino acids: CASSPVAGFQETQYF. The CDR3 nucleotides are TGTGCCAGCTCACCAGTAGCGGGGTTCCAAGAGACCCAGTACTTC. Using reference TRBV18 and TRBJ2-5 for the parts outside the CDR3, the full variable domain is NAGVMQNPRHLVRRRGQEARLRCSPMKGHSHVYWYRQLPEEGLKFMVYLQKENIIDESGMPKERFSAEFPKEGPSILRIQQVVRGDSAAYFCASSPVAGFQETQYFGPGTRLLVL.